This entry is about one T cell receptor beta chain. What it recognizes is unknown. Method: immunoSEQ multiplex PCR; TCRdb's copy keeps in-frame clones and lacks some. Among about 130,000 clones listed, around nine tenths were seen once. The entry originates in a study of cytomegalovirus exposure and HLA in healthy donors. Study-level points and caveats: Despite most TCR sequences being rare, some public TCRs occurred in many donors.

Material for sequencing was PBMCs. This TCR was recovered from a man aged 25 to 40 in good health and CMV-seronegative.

CDR3 amino acids: CASSPERAGELFF. The CDR3 DNA is TGTGCCAGCAGCCCAGAGAGGGCCGGGGAGCTGTTTTTT. The chain has TRBV7-9 and TRBJ2-2, with TRBD2 as a possible D gene (5 bases). Germline V CDR1 and CDR2: SEHNR, FQNEAQ (reference sequence). The CDR3 totals 13 residues. V lost 5 bases, J lost 6 bases, and 10 bases lay in between.